The rows below give T cell receptor beta chains drawn from one sample of a study of T cell responses to AZD1222 COVID-19 vaccine. Data came from immunoSEQ multiplex PCR; TCRdb stores just in-frame clones and leaves some out. Among 80,000 to 95,000 clones, roughly 94% were seen once, and the ten largest hold roughly 4.9%. The sequenced sample was peripheral blood, obtained on day 0 of AZD1222 vaccination. The source is an adult in good health. Each CDR3 is given with its conserved first and last residue. A D gene is named only where the DNA matches it firmly. Size tells how often a clone was seen (once, few, many) or the class of an expanded clone, and some rows leave it out.

CDR3 protein,CDR3 DNA,D gene,CDR3 length,V gene,clone size,J gene
CASSLSRDWNTEAFF,TGTGCCAGCAGCTTATCAAGGGACTGGAACACTGAAGCTTTCTTT,-,15,TRBV7-3,-,TRBJ1-1
CASSRSSGSSYEQYF,TGTGCCAGCAGCAGATCTAGCGGGAGCTCCTACGAGCAGTACTTC,TRBD2,15,TRBV6-5,-,TRBJ2-7
CASSYMGQNYGYTF,TGTGCCAGCAGTTACATGGGGCAGAACTATGGCTACACCTTC,-,14,TRBV6-5,-,TRBJ1-2
CASSQDLGIEQYF,TGTGCCAGCAGCCAAGATCTAGGGATTGAGCAGTACTTC,-,13,TRBV14,-,TRBJ2-7
CASSLGQPYMNTEAFF,TGTGCCAGCAGCTTAGGGCAGCCTTACATGAACACTGAAGCTTTCTTT,-,16,TRBV7-3,-,TRBJ1-1
CASSLRASNEKLFF,TGTGCCAGCAGTTTACGGGCTTCTAATGAAAAACTGTTTTTT,-,14,TRBV6-5,-,TRBJ1-4
CSVSKTSGANVLTF,TGCAGCGTATCCAAAACGTCTGGGGCCAACGTCCTGACTTTC,-,14,TRBV29-1,-,TRBJ2-6
CASSSGLGGIGELFF,TGTGCCAGCAGTTCTGGACTAGGTGGGATCGGGGAGCTGTTTTTT,TRBD2,15,TRBV28,-,TRBJ2-2
CASGPAGYYEQYF,TGTGCCAGCGGCCCAGCGGGGTACTACGAGCAGTACTTC,TRBD2,13,TRBV5-5,once,TRBJ2-7
CASKQGREYEQYF,TGTGCCAGCAAGCAGGGGCGGGAATACGAGCAGTACTTC,-,13,TRBV2,few,TRBJ2-7
CASSLATSPSDSTDTQYF,TGTGCCAGCAGTTTAGCGACTAGTCCTTCGGATAGCACAGATACGCAGTATTTT,-,18,TRBV27,-,TRBJ2-3
CAISGTSDTQYF,TGTGCCATCAGTGGGACATCAGATACGCAGTATTTT,-,12,TRBV10-3,-,TRBJ2-3
CASSHNQNYGYTF,TGTGCCAGCAGCCATAACCAGAACTATGGCTACACCTTT,-,13,TRBV27,once,TRBJ1-2
CASSEALDSVWNTGELFF,TGTGCCAGCAGTGAAGCCCTCGACAGTGTTTGGAACACCGGGGAGCTGTTTTTT,-,18,TRBV2,-,TRBJ2-2
CASSLGTGAYEQYF,TGTGCCAGCAGTTTGGGGACAGGAGCCTACGAGCAGTACTTC,TRBD1,14,TRBV28,-,TRBJ2-7
CASSPDFVAYEQYF,TGTGCCAGCAGCCCGGACTTCGTAGCCTACGAGCAGTACTTC,-,14,TRBV6-2/TRBV6-3,-,TRBJ2-7
CASSHQDDPEGQPQHF,TGCGCCAGCAGCCACCAGGATGACCCAGAGGGTCAGCCCCAGCATTTT,-,16,TRBV4-1,-,TRBJ1-5
CASSGDRNEQYF,TGCGCCAGCAGCGGGGACCGCAACGAGCAGTACTTC,-,12,TRBV5-1,-,TRBJ2-7
CASSLQGSYNEQFF,TGTGCCAGCAGCTTACAGGGCTCCTACAATGAGCAGTTCTTC,-,14,TRBV7-3,few,TRBJ2-1
CASKSVGMSGNTIYF,TGTGCCAGCAAGTCTGTGGGGATGTCTGGAAACACCATATATTTT,-,15,TRBV28,-,TRBJ1-3
CASSVGSGTDTQYF,TGTGCCAGCAGCGTGGGCAGCGGCACAGATACGCAGTATTTT,-,14,TRBV9,-,TRBJ2-3
CASSQDLAGEAKNIQYF,TGTGCCAGCAGCCAAGATTTAGCGGGAGAAGCCAAAAACATTCAGTACTTC,TRBD2,17,TRBV4-2,-,TRBJ2-4
CATSDRDRGGGYTF,TGTGCCACCAGTGACCGGGACAGGGGCGGAGGCTACACCTTC,TRBD1,14,TRBV24-1,-,TRBJ1-2
CASSLTGGYEQYF,TGCGCCAGCAGCCTAACAGGGGGATACGAGCAGTACTTC,TRBD1,13,TRBV4-1,-,TRBJ2-7
CATSDLDGTNYGYTF,TGTGCCACCAGTGATTTAGACGGGACAAATTATGGCTACACCTTC,-,15,TRBV24-1,once,TRBJ1-2
CAISGGGRDTGELFF,TGTGCCATCAGTGGCGGGGGAAGAGACACCGGGGAGCTGTTTTTT,TRBD2,15,TRBV10-3,-,TRBJ2-2
CASSRTSGKETQYF,TGTGCCAGCAGCCGGACTAGCGGGAAAGAGACCCAGTACTTC,TRBD2,14,TRBV2,-,TRBJ2-5
CASSFMPGQGGDTQYF,TGTGCCAGCAGTTTCATGCCTGGACAGGGAGGAGATACGCAGTATTTT,TRBD1,16,TRBV2,once,TRBJ2-3
CASSLSGTGTYEQYF,TGTGCCAGCAGTCTATCCGGGACAGGGACCTACGAGCAGTACTTC,TRBD1,15,TRBV27,-,TRBJ2-7
CASSSDPRGYTF,TGTGCCAGCAGTTCAGACCCACGTGGCTACACCTTC,-,12,TRBV28,-,TRBJ1-2
CASSPHSGLAGGVTGELFF,TGTGCCAGCAGTCCACACTCCGGACTAGCGGGAGGAGTGACCGGGGAGCTGTTTTTT,TRBD2,19,TRBV6-6,-,TRBJ2-2
CASSVGTGDGYTF,TGTGCCAGCAGCGTAGGGACAGGGGATGGCTACACCTTC,TRBD1,13,TRBV9,-,TRBJ1-2
CASSRRADTQYF,TGTGCCAGCAGCCGGAGAGCAGATACGCAGTATTTT,-,12,TRBV9,-,TRBJ2-3
CASSGFGTPSYNEQFF,TGTGCCAGTAGTGGCTTCGGGACACCGTCCTACAATGAGCAGTTCTTC,-,16,TRBV19,-,TRBJ2-1
CASSFGQGGQTGELFF,TGTGCCAGCAGCTTCGGACAGGGGGGACAGACCGGGGAGCTGTTTTTT,TRBD1,16,TRBV7-9,-,TRBJ2-2
CASSSGTGWDTEAFF,TGTGCCAGCAGCTCCGGGACAGGGTGGGACACTGAAGCTTTCTTT,TRBD1,15,TRBV7-8,-,TRBJ1-1
CASSEDRGFSYEQYF,TGTGCCAGCAGTGAAGACAGGGGGTTTTCCTACGAGCAGTACTTC,TRBD1,15,TRBV6-1,-,TRBJ2-7
CAWSQGVAYEQYF,TGTGCCTGGAGTCAGGGTGTTGCCTACGAGCAGTACTTC,-,13,TRBV30,-,TRBJ2-7
CSVVSGANVLTF,TGCAGCGTTGTATCTGGGGCCAACGTCCTGACTTTC,-,12,TRBV29-1,-,TRBJ2-6
CASRTGSSYNEQFF,TGTGCCAGCAGGACAGGGAGCTCCTACAATGAGCAGTTCTTC,TRBD1,14,TRBV6-5,-,TRBJ2-1
CASSPGQGLSDTQYF,TGTGCCAGCAGCCCGGGACAGGGTCTTTCGGATACGCAGTATTTT,TRBD1,15,TRBV7-2,-,TRBJ2-3
CASTSGTGSYEQYF,TGTGCCAGTACTTCCGGGACAGGGAGCTACGAGCAGTACTTC,TRBD1,14,TRBV19,-,TRBJ2-7
CATSRDRGFEPQHF,TGTGCCACCAGCAGAGATAGAGGTTTTGAGCCCCAGCATTTT,-,14,TRBV15,once,TRBJ1-5